The clone carrying this TCR beta chain was counted once. Its antigen is undetermined. What was sequenced were expressed TCRB transcripts, since all of the isolated RNA had been reverse transcribed. Measured with immunoSEQ multiplex PCR; TCRdb has only the in-frame clones, and not every one. The data show 50,000 to 65,000 clones, around 45% seen once. Looked up from germline, CDR1 is SGHDT and CDR2 is YYEEEE. Trimming removed 4 bases from V and 5 bases from J; junction bases left unmatched: 10. The CDR3 totals 15 residues. The sample belongs to a study of beta chain features in type 1 diabetes. Study-wide results and limits: TCRB CDR3s were moderately but significantly shorter in Type 1 diabetes patients in all four CD4+ subsets.

The V and J genes are TRBV5-6 and TRBJ2-3; 7 bases align to TRBD1. The sample taken for sequencing was Tregs from blood. The receptor was derived from a man aged 25-45 years with type 1 diabetes. This CDR3 is CASSQPQGSEDTQYF. Here the CDR3 DNA reads TGTGCCAGCAGCCAACCACAGGGGTCGGAAGATACGCAGTATTTT.